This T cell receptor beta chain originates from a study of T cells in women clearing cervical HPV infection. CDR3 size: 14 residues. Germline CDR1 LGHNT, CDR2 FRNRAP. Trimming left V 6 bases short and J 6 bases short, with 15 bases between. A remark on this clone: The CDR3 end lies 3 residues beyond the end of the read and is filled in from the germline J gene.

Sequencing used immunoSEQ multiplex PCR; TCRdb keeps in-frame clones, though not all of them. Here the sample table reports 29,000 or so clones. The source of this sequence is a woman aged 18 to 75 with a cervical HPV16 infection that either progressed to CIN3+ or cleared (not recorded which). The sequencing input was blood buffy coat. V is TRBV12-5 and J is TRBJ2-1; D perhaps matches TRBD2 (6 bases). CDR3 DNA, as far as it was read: TGTGCTAGTGGCCGTGAGACTAGGAGCAATGAG. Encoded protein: CASGRETRSNE. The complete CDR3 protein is CASGRETRSNEQFF.